This TCR beta chain was obtained from a study of PD-L1 blockade in urothelial cancer. Study-level information: Researchers found blood samples held a median of roughly 140,000 T cells.

Data came from immunoSEQ multiplex PCR; TCRdb stores just in-frame clones and leaves some out. The table shows fewer than 60,000 clones, with approximately 85% occurring only once. The study's findings and limits: By 3 weeks, tumor-associated blood clones had expanded more in durable-benefit patients.

As for this clone: Its antigen is currently unknown.

Specified time point: pretreatment peripheral blood. The sample in question was PBMCs, obtained around atezolizumab (anti-PD-L1) treatment. This receptor was taken from a man aged 65 to 79 with urothelial cancer.

Written as DNA, the CDR3 is TGTGCCAGCAGCTTGGACAGGGGAGGCACAGATACGCAGTATTTT. Protein product: CASSLDRGGTDTQYF. The V and J genes are TRBV5-7 and TRBJ2-3, with TRBD1 matching over 7 bases. TRBV5-7 is given ORF status, its function remaining uncertain. V shed 0 bases, J shed 1 base, and the junction held 2 bases outside the gene matches. This CDR3 is built from 15 residues.